This section outlines one T cell receptor (beta chain) sequence together with its context. These data come from a study of T cell changes during pregnancy in multiple sclerosis. This CDR3 contains 17 residues. Germline-derived CDR1 and CDR2 are SGDLS and YYNGEE. The V end was cut by 3 bases, the J end by 1 base, with 16 bases between. Method: immunoSEQ multiplex PCR; TCRdb's copy keeps in-frame clones and lacks some. The sample has about 110,000 clones; about 90% are singletons. This receptor was identified in a female donor with multiple sclerosis, enrolled in a pregnancy study. This material consisted of peripheral blood, taken after pregnancy. V gene TRBV9 combines with J gene TRBJ2-2, with D possibly being TRBD1 (5 bases). The CDR3 DNA reads as TGTGCCAGCAGCGCCCGAGGTGGGGCAGAGAACACCGGGGAGCTGTTTTTT. It yields the protein CASSARGGAENTGELFF.